Reported below is one T cell receptor beta chain. Produced via immunoSEQ multiplex PCR; TCRdb's table is partial and in-frame only. The repertoire holds 60,000 or so clones, roughly 79% seen once, with about 3.4% in the top ten. These data are taken from a study of blood T cell repertoires in COVID-19. The clonotype originates from a man aged 55 to 70 with acute or convalescent COVID-19. The sequencing input was peripheral blood.

DNA for the CDR3: TGCGCCAGCAGCCCGATAGCGGGGGCGGGGGAGCAGTTCTTC. It codes for CASSPIAGAGEQFF. V is TRBV5-1 and J is TRBJ2-1; 9 nucleotides align to TRBD2. V trimming: 4 bases; J trimming: 10 bases; junction bases outside the gene matches: 9. Germline CDR1 reads SGHRS; CDR2 reads YFSETQ. The CDR3 has 14 amino acids.